The 22 T cell receptor beta chains below come from one sample, sequenced in a study of T-cell memory formation after mild COVID-19. One entry per CDR3 protein results from TCRdb running MiXCR on the 5' RACE reads. The data show just under 150,000 distinct CDR3 sequences, with approximately 5.7% seen just once and approximately 2% held by the top ten. What was sequenced was PBMCs or a T cell subset sorted from them (not recorded which). The receptors shown here come from an adult woman who had mild COVID-19 (a few samples of this study predate the infection). Cell type and time point are not known.

This clonotype was counted a few times. V is TRBV5-5 and J is TRBJ2-7; tentatively, D is TRBD1 or TRBD2 (5 bases each). The length of the CDR3 is 15 residues. Deletions cut 4 bases from V and 1 base from J, with 15 bases between. The germline V gene encodes CDR1 SGHKS and CDR2 YYEKEE (reference sequence). The DNA of the CDR3 is TGTGCCAGCAGCCAGGGATGGACTGAGTCCTACGAGCAGTACTTC. The encoded protein is CASSQGWTESYEQYF.

The J gene is TRBJ2-2, the V gene TRBV6-5; D perhaps matches TRBD2 (6 bases). V gave up 4 bases and J gave up 1 base, with 7 bases separating them. The CDR3 length is 14 residues. The germline gives CDR1 MNHEY, CDR2 SVGAGI. The CDR3 here is CASSFSGNTGELFF. CDR3 bases: TGTGCCAGCAGTTTTAGCGGGAACACCGGGGAGCTGTTTTTT.

The rearrangement links TRBV24-1 to TRBJ2-1; 7 nucleotides match TRBD2. J lost 2 bases, V lost 3 bases, and 6 bases had no gene match. The CDR3 is 16 amino acids. Germline CDR1 and CDR2: KGHDR and SFDVKD. Here the CDR3 reads CATSDQAGQTYNEQFF. CDR3 bases: TGTGCCACCAGTGATCAAGCGGGGCAAACCTACAATGAGCAGTTCTTC.

This clonotype occurred many times. The rearrangement uses TRBV7-9 and TRBJ1-2; D call uncertain. There are 14 residues in the CDR3. The V gene's germline CDR1 is SEHNR and CDR2 FQNEAQ (reference sequence). Trimming stripped 1 base from V and 2 bases from J, with 8 bases between. The CDR3 bases are TGTGCCAGCAGCTTAGTTCCACCCAACTATGGCTACACCTTC. Its translation: CASSLVPPNYGYTF.

The chain uses TRBV20-1 and TRBJ2-2; 11 bases fit TRBD2. The V segment lost 5 bases and the J segment 2 bases; nucleotides outside the gene matches: 1. Germline V CDR1 and CDR2: DFQATT, SNEGSKA (reference sequence). The length of the CDR3 is 14 residues. The CDR3 sequence is CSARLAGNTGELFF. CDR3 DNA: TGCAGTGCTCGACTAGCGGGAAACACCGGGGAGCTGTTTTTT.

This clonotype was seen ten or more times. The chain links TRBV5-1 to TRBJ1-2, with 7 bases aligning to TRBD1. Losses at the gene ends were 4 bases for V and 8 bases for J; bases not matched to a gene: 11. Germline V gene sequence: CDR1 SGHRS, CDR2 YFSETQ. This CDR3 is 14 amino acids long. The CDR3 DNA follows: TGCGCCAGCAGCAAGGACAGGCTGGTAGGGGGCTACACCTTC. This codes for CASSKDRLVGGYTF.

Many counts were recorded for this clonotype. The J gene is TRBJ1-3, the V gene TRBV12-3 or TRBV12-4; TRBD1 aligns across 8 bases. After removal of 5 bases from V and 3 bases from J, the junction contained 3 bases not matched to a gene. This CDR3 comprises 14 residues. The CDR3 loop reads CASSGRGLGNTIYF. In nucleotides, the CDR3 is TGTGCCAGCAGTGGCAGGGGGCTTGGAAACACCATATATTTT.

The chain recombines TRBV12-3 or TRBV12-4 with TRBJ1-1; no clear D. The V end was cut by 3 bases, the J end by 4 bases, with 9 bases between. The CDR3 length is 13 residues. In DNA form, the CDR3 reads TGTGCCAGCAGTTTTCCTGCACTCACTGAAGCTTTCTTT. Translated: CASSFPALTEAFF.

The chain joins TRBV19 to TRBJ2-2; 9 bases map to TRBD1. Trimming took 6 bases from V and 1 from J; bases not matched to a gene: 6. Germline V gives CDR1 LNHDA, CDR2 SQIVND (reference sequence). The CDR3 extends over 16 amino acids. The CDR3 loop reads CASSLQGARNTGELFF. The CDR3 DNA sequence: TGTGCCAGTAGCCTACAGGGGGCGAGGAACACCGGGGAGCTGTTTTTT.

This clonotype has more than one count but fewer than ten. The rearrangement links TRBV5-1 to TRBJ1-6; D possibly corresponds to TRBD1 (5 bases). Trimming stripped 0 bases from V and 10 bases from J, with 8 bases between. From germline, CDR1 is SGHRS and CDR2 YFSETQ. The CDR3 extends over 13 amino acids. CDR3 nucleotide sequence: TGCGCCAGCAGCTTGGGGGGCCAATCACCCCTCCACTTT. It specifies CASSLGGQSPLHF.

There are many counts of this clonotype. The gene calls are TRBV9 and TRBJ2-3; 9 nucleotides agree with TRBD2. The length of the CDR3 is 15 residues. The germline CDR1 and CDR2 sequences are SGDLS and YYNGEE. After removal of 4 bases from V and 2 bases from J, the junction contained 5 bases not matched to a gene. The CDR3 region has the DNA TGTGCCAGCAGCTGGGCGGGAGGGCCCACAGATACGCAGTATTTT. Encoded protein: CASSWAGGPTDTQYF.

This clonotype was seen only a few times. The V call is TRBV4-3, the J call TRBJ2-1; 12 bases match TRBD2. Trimming at V came to 1 base and at J to 0 bases, leaving 4 bases not matched to a gene. The CDR3 runs 18 residues. CDR1 LGHNA and CDR2 YSLEER come from the germline V gene. The CDR3 bases are TGCGCCAGCAGCCAAGGGCTAGCGGGAGGGCACTCCTACAATGAGCAGTTCTTC. Encoded protein: CASSQGLAGGHSYNEQFF.

In its sample, this clonotype was seen many times. The rearrangement links TRBV12-3 or TRBV12-4 to TRBJ1-1; no clear D gene. CDR3 size: 17 residues. Between the trimmed V and J ends, which lost 7 bases and 0 bases, there was a span of 21 bases. CDR3 in amino acids: CASTSTATGPLNTEAFF. Here the CDR3 DNA reads TGTGCCAGCACCTCCACCGCTACCGGGCCCTTGAACACTGAAGCTTTCTTT.

In this sample, this clonotype turned up a few times. The genes are TRBV7-9 and TRBJ1-4, with D uncertain. The CDR3 covers 17 residues. V lost 6 bases and J lost 8, with 25 bases in between. The V gene's germline CDR1 is SEHNR and CDR2 FQNEAQ (reference sequence). The CDR3 DNA sequence: TGTGCCAGCAGGCTCCAAGTGCCCGGACGGATGGGGGAAAAACTGTTTTTT. Protein sequence: CASRLQVPGRMGEKLFF.

This clonotype was recorded many times. This sequence joins TRBV4-2 and TRBJ2-5; no definite D call. Germline CDR1 and CDR2: LGHNA and YNFKEQ. V shed 2 bases and J shed 1 base, with 14 bases lying between them. This CDR3 is 16 amino acids long. The CDR3 nucleotides are TGTGCCAGCAGCCAAACCTCGCGGCGGTTCCAAGAGACCCAGTACTTC. Translation: CASSQTSRRFQETQYF.

This clonotype was seen only a few times. V and J are TRBV5-1 and TRBJ2-5, with 8 bases fitting TRBD1. J was trimmed by 4 bases and V by 4 bases; bases with no gene match: 6. Germline V CDR1 and CDR2: SGHRS, YFSETQ. There are 14 residues in the CDR3. In DNA form, the CDR3 reads TGCGCCAGCAGCATAGGGACAGGAGGAGAGACCCAGTACTTC. Protein product: CASSIGTGGETQYF.

The chain links TRBV5-1 to TRBJ1-1, with 7 bases lining up with TRBD1. The CDR3 is 14 residues long. V lost 6 bases, J lost 0 bases, and 5 bases stayed unmatched. In germline, CDR1 is SGHRS, CDR2 YFSETQ. In DNA form, the CDR3 reads TGCGCCAGCAAGACAGGGACCATGAACACTGAAGCTTTCTTT. This translates into CASKTGTMNTEAFF.

At least ten counts were recorded for this clonotype. The chain is built from TRBV7-9 and TRBJ2-7, with 7 bases matching TRBD1. The CDR3 extends over 15 amino acids. Germline CDR1 reads SEHNR; CDR2 reads FQNEAQ (reference sequence). V trimming: 5 bases; J trimming: 0 bases; junction bases outside the gene matches: 7. Written as DNA, the CDR3 is TGTGCCAGCAGCCTTGACAGGGCCCACTCCTACGAGCAGTACTTC. Protein product: CASSLDRAHSYEQYF.

This clonotype was seen many times. The chain is built from TRBV30 and TRBJ2-7; D not certain. V shed 4 bases and J shed 12 bases, with 7 bases lying between them. The CDR3 has 8 residues. Germline CDR1 is GTSNPN and CDR2 is SVGIG (reference sequence). CDR3 sequence (DNA): TGTGCCTGGAACGCGCGGTACTTC. It encodes CAWNARYF.

This clonotype was found many times. This chain joins TRBV4-1 and TRBJ2-5; TRBD2 is a possible D gene (7 bases). CDR1 MGHRA and CDR2 YSYEKL come from the germline V gene. CDR3 length equals 16 residues. Trimming shortened V by 4 bases and J by 1 base, and 16 bases separated the two germline ends. The CDR3 DNA reads TGCGCCAGCAGCCCGATAGGGGGGGGCCGCCAAGAGACCCAGTACTTC. This encodes CASSPIGGGRQETQYF.

This clonotype was found a few times. The CDR3 DNA sequence: TGTGCCATCAGTGAGTCCCTGGGAGGGATCTACGAGCAGTACTTC. Amino acids: CAISESLGGIYEQYF. The chain joins TRBV10-3 to TRBJ2-7; the match to TRBD2 covers 7 bases. Germline lookup yields CDR1 ENHRY and CDR2 SYGVKD. The CDR3 has 15 residues. V was pared by 0 bases and J by 3 bases, with 5 bases of the junction left unmatched.

The chain employs TRBV24-1 and TRBJ1-1; D is unclear. V lost 6 bases, J lost 0 bases, and 10 bases lay in between. This CDR3 comprises 14 residues. Germline V lookup: CDR1 KGHDR, CDR2 SFDVKD. DNA of the CDR3: TGTGCCACCAGTCAGGAAGGAATGAACACTGAAGCTTTCTTT. This gives the protein CATSQEGMNTEAFF.